The 28 T cell receptor beta chains in this list originate from one sample, sequenced in a study of control samples from healthy donors and cancer patients. The protocol was immunoSEQ multiplex PCR, while the TCRdb copy is restricted to in-frame clones and leaves out a portion. In the table there are some 94,000 clones, approximately 91% of which are singletons. Source material: PBMCs. The receptors shown here come from a woman between 45 and 60 years old with colorectal cancer.

This chain uses TRBV30 with TRBJ1-6; D gene ambiguous. This CDR3 region has 13 residues. Germline CDR1 and CDR2: GTSNPN and SVGIG (reference sequence). V lost 0 bases and J lost 5, with 5 bases in between. The CDR3 here is CAWSVVNNSPLHF. The CDR3 DNA reads as TGTGCCTGGAGTGTCGTAAATAATTCACCCCTCCACTTT.

V gene TRBV19 combines with J gene TRBJ2-1; no reliable D call. Trimming pared 5 bases from V and 4 bases from J, leaving 9 bases between. Germline V gene sequence: CDR1 LNHDA, CDR2 SQIVND (reference sequence). The CDR3 extends over 13 amino acids. The CDR3 here is CASSPLQYNEQFF. The DNA for the CDR3 is TGTGCCAGTAGTCCTTTACAGTACAATGAGCAGTTCTTC.

This chain uses TRBV6-2 or TRBV6-3 with TRBJ1-4; D may be TRBD1 (6 bases). The V gene's germline CDR1 is MNHEY and CDR2 SVGEGT. The CDR3 runs to 13 residues. Trimming pared 4 bases from V and 8 bases from J, leaving 11 bases between. The CDR3 region is CASSLGGREKLFF. The CDR3 DNA reads TGTGCCAGCAGTTTAGGGGGACGAGAAAAACTGTTTTTT.

This clone was picked up a small number of times. V gene TRBV7-2 combines with J gene TRBJ1-2, with D unclear. Looked up from germline, CDR1 is SGHTA and CDR2 is FQGNSA. This CDR3 is built from 13 residues. Between the trimmed V and J ends, which lost 2 bases and 6 bases, there was a span of 10 bases. The CDR3 reads CASSLQQRHGYTF. The CDR3, as DNA: TGTGCCAGCAGCTTACAACAGAGACATGGCTACACCTTC.

The chain carries TRBV6-2 or TRBV6-3 and TRBJ2-7; TRBD1 is a possible D gene (5 bases). This CDR3 has 12 amino acids. V lost 5 bases and J 5 bases, leaving 10 bases between the germline ends. The V gene's germline CDR1 is MNHEY and CDR2 SVGEGT. CDR3 sequence: CASSLQGNEQYV. In DNA form, the CDR3 reads TGTGCCAGCAGTCTTCAGGGAAACGAGCAGTACGTC.

The CDR3 DNA sequence: TGTGCCATCAGTGGGGGTCCGGGACTGTCACCTAGCACAGATACGCAGTATTTT. This gives the protein CAISGGPGLSPSTDTQYF. This sequence joins TRBV10-3 and TRBJ2-3; a possible D gene is TRBD2 (6 bases). V lost 4 bases to trimming and J lost 0 bases, with 20 bases between them. Germline V gene sequence: CDR1 ENHRY, CDR2 SYGVKD. This CDR3 is 18 amino acids long.

This clone has only a few counts. This chain connects TRBV6-5 to TRBJ1-1, with 7 bases lining up with TRBD1. CDR1 is MNHEY, CDR2 SVGAGI, per germline. The junction had 12 bases not matched to a gene; V was cut back by 8 bases and J by 3 bases. This CDR3 has 15 residues. As DNA, the CDR3 is TGTGCCAGCGAGTGGGGTAGGGGGCTATACACTGAAGCTTTCTTT. This translates into CASEWGRGLYTEAFF.

A single count supports this clone. V gene TRBV6-5 combines with J gene TRBJ1-2; D is possibly TRBD1 (6 bases). The length of the CDR3 is 15 residues. Per germline, CDR1 MNHEY and CDR2 SVGAGI. V lost 4 bases to trimming and J lost 2 bases, with 14 bases between them. In nucleotides, the CDR3 is TGTGCCAGCAGTTCTTTTACAGGGAGGAACTATGGCTACACCTTC. This sequence encodes CASSSFTGRNYGYTF.

CDR3: CASSPDPGRVEKLFF. As DNA, the CDR3 is TGCGCCAGCAGCCCGGATCCGGGGAGGGTTGAAAAACTGTTTTTT. The gene calls are TRBV5-1 and TRBJ1-4; D ambiguous. This CDR3 region has 15 residues. CDR1 SGHRS and CDR2 YFSETQ come from the germline V gene. V lost 4 bases and J lost 7, with 17 bases in between.

The J gene is TRBJ1-2, the V gene TRBV19; TRBD1 matches 7 bases. The germline V gene has CDR1 LNHDA and CDR2 SQIVND (reference sequence). This CDR3 comprises 13 residues. Trimming took 5 bases from V and 5 from J; bases not matched to a gene: 5. CDR3: CASSRTGKYGYTF. As DNA, the CDR3 is TGTGCCAGTAGTCGGACAGGAAAATATGGCTACACCTTC.

The rearrangement joins TRBV10-1 to TRBJ1-1; D not resolved. V was shortened by 3 bases and J by 1 base, with 9 bases between the two germline ends. This CDR3 region has 14 residues. Germline CDR1 reads WNHNN; CDR2 reads SYGVQD (reference sequence). The CDR3 nucleotides read TGCGCCAGCAGTGACGCCCGGACGAACACTGAAGCTTTCTTT. It encodes CASSDARTNTEAFF.

The chain recombines TRBV27 with TRBJ2-1; 9 nucleotides align to TRBD2. Germline V gene data show CDR1 as MNHEY and CDR2 as SMNVEV (reference sequence). V was pared by 6 bases and J by 0 bases, with 6 bases of the junction left unmatched. The CDR3 extends over 16 amino acids. The CDR3 DNA reads as TGTGCCAGCAGCTATCTAGCGGGGAGCTCCTACAATGAGCAGTTCTTC. Encoded protein: CASSYLAGSSYNEQFF.

The V and J genes are TRBV28 and TRBJ1-6; no definite D call. The length of the CDR3 is 12 residues. Trimming left V 5 bases short and J 5 bases short, with 4 bases between. Germline V gives CDR1 MDHEN, CDR2 SYDVKM. For the CDR3, the DNA is TGTGCCAGCAGTCCTGATAATTCACCCCTCCACTTT. Translating gives CASSPDNSPLHF.

The CDR3 reads CASSLGLVNTEAFF. CDR3 DNA: TGTGCCAGCAGCTTGGGTTTGGTGAACACTGAAGCTTTCTTT. The chain combines TRBV11-1 with TRBJ1-1; D ambiguous. Between the trimmed V and J ends, which lost 3 bases and 0 bases, there was a span of 8 bases. Per germline, CDR1 SGHAT and CDR2 FQDESV (reference sequence). This CDR3 spans 14 amino acids. The full variable domain, its missing parts supplied by reference TRBV11-1 and TRBJ1-1, is EAEVAQSPRYKITEKSQAVAFWCDPISGHATLYWYRQILGQGPELLVQFQDESVVDDSQLPKDRFSAERLKGVDSTLKIQPAELGDSAMYLCASSLGLVNTEAFFGQGTRLTVV.

The chain has TRBV6-4 and TRBJ2-1; TRBD1 matches 8 bases. This CDR3 is built from 15 residues. The V gene end was trimmed by 2 bases and the J gene end by 6 bases; junction bases not matched to a gene: 6. The germline V gene encodes CDR1 MRHNA and CDR2 SNTAGT. In nucleotides, the CDR3 is TGTGCCAGCAGTGACGGTGGACAGGGTAGCAATGAGCAGTTCTTC. Its translation is CASSDGGQGSNEQFF.

The rearrangement links TRBV3-1 (or the pseudogene TRBV3-2) to TRBJ1-2; no definite D call. This CDR3 region has 13 residues. The V gene lost 4 bases and the J gene lost 2 bases, with 8 bases spanning the gap. The germline CDR1 and CDR2 sequences are LGHDT and YNNKEL (reference sequence). The CDR3 bases are TGTGCCAGCAGCCGGGTGGCAAACTATGGCTACACCTTC. It specifies CASSRVANYGYTF.

The genes are TRBV5-1 and TRBJ1-6; D ambiguous. V gave up 3 bases and J gave up 6 bases, with 13 bases separating them. CDR3 size: 15 residues. CDR1 is SGHRS, CDR2 YFSETQ, per germline. CDR3 protein: CASSSYTDPNSPLHF. CDR3 DNA: TGCGCCAGCAGCTCGTACACGGACCCTAATTCACCCCTCCACTTT.

The V call is TRBV6-5, the J call TRBJ2-5, with 16 positions matching TRBD2. CDR3 length: 13 amino acids. Germline V lookup: CDR1 MNHEY, CDR2 SVGAGI. Unmatched junction bases numbered 2, after V lost 11 bases and J lost 5 bases. The CDR3 region has the DNA TGTGCCTCGGGACTAGCGGGGGGGGAGACCCAGTACTTC. The encoded protein is CASGLAGGETQYF.

This chain connects TRBV7-2 to TRBJ1-1, with a tentative D call TRBD1 (5 bases). V was pared by 5 bases and J by 1 base, with 8 bases between. Germline lookup yields CDR1 SGHTA and CDR2 FQGNSA. The CDR3 length is 13 residues. The CDR3 region has the DNA TGTGCCAGCAGCATACAGGAGAACACTGAAGCTTTCTTT. Translated, it gives CASSIQENTEAFF. The full variable domain, rest sourced from reference TRBV7-2 and TRBJ1-1, is GAGVSQSPSNKVTEKGKDVELRCDPISGHTALYWYRQSLGQGLEFLIYFQGNSAPDKSGLPSDRFSAERTGGSVSTLTIQRTQQEDSAVYLCASSIQENTEAFFGQGTRLTVV.

This sequence joins TRBV24-1 and TRBJ1-1, with TRBD1 matching 10 bases. Germline V CDR1 and CDR2: KGHDR, SFDVKD. J was trimmed by 5 bases and V by 5 bases; bases with no gene match: 4. The CDR3 sequence is 14 residues long. The CDR3 spells CATSGGTGETEAFF. The CDR3, as DNA: TGTGCCACCAGTGGGGGGACAGGGGAAACTGAAGCTTTCTTT.

This clone has just one count. The chain is built from TRBV4-3 and TRBJ1-2, with D unclear. V dropped 3 bases and J dropped 8 bases, with 13 bases sitting between them. CDR1 is LGHNA and CDR2 is YSLEER in the germline V gene. CDR3 length: 13 residues. The CDR3 protein is CASSQTRVGGYTF. CDR3 DNA: TGCGCCAGCAGCCAGACGAGGGTGGGGGGCTACACCTTC.

This chain connects TRBV5-1 to TRBJ2-2; 10 bases line up with TRBD1. The V segment lost 7 bases and the J segment 3 bases; nucleotides outside the gene matches: 3. The CDR3 consists of 14 residues. Germline V gives CDR1 SGHRS, CDR2 YFSETQ. CDR3 amino acids: CASVGTGDTGELFF. CDR3 DNA: TGCGCCAGCGTCGGGACAGGGGACACCGGGGAGCTGTTTTTT. Full variable domain (rest looked up from reference TRBV5-1 and TRBJ2-2): KAGVTQTPRYLIKTRGQQVTLSCSPISGHRSVSWYQQTPGQGLQFLFEYFSETQRNKGNFPGRFSGRQFSNSRSEMNVSTLELGDSALYLCASVGTGDTGELFFGEGSRLTVL.

This clone has ten or more counts. The gene calls are TRBV18 and TRBJ1-6; D remains unclear. This CDR3 region has 13 residues. The V and J ends lost 3 bases and 10 bases respectively, with 10 bases between them. Looked up from germline, CDR1 is KGHSH and CDR2 is LQKENI. Here the CDR3 DNA reads TGTGCCAGCTCACCCGACACAAGGTCACCCCTCCACTTT. Its translation: CASSPDTRSPLHF.

The V and J genes are TRBV27 and TRBJ2-7; 8 nucleotides line up with TRBD1. The CDR3 consists of 13 residues. The germline CDR1 and CDR2 sequences are MNHEY and SMNVEV (reference sequence). V lost 5 bases and J lost 5; bases outside the gene matches: 5. The CDR3 reads CASSRRQGHEQYV. The CDR3 DNA reads TGTGCCAGCAGTCGCAGACAGGGGCACGAGCAGTACGTC.

This clone was picked up a small number of times. The rearrangement links TRBV6-4 to TRBJ2-3; 7 bases line up with TRBD2. The germline V gene encodes CDR1 MRHNA and CDR2 SNTAGT. The trim removed 4 bases at V and 1 base at J, leaving 5 bases unmatched. The CDR3 runs 15 residues. The CDR3 DNA reads as TGTGCCAGCAGTGCCGCGAGCGGGGGCACAGATACGCAGTATTTT. This gives the protein CASSAASGGTDTQYF.

V gene TRBV5-1 combines with J gene TRBJ2-5; D is ambiguous. Germline V gives CDR1 SGHRS, CDR2 YFSETQ. V was trimmed by 0 bases and J by 3 bases, leaving 6 bases between them. The CDR3 extends over 13 amino acids. The CDR3: CASSLAEEETQYF. CDR3 in DNA: TGCGCCAGCAGCTTGGCCGAGGAAGAGACCCAGTACTTC.

This chain connects TRBV10-3 to TRBJ2-3; D perhaps matches TRBD2 (5 bases). From germline, CDR1 is ENHRY and CDR2 SYGVKD. This CDR3 is 16 amino acids long. V shed 4 bases and J shed 2 bases, with 16 bases lying between them. Written as DNA, the CDR3 is TGTGCCATCAGTGGGCTTTACAGCCGGGACACAGATACGCAGTATTTT. This gives the protein CAISGLYSRDTDTQYF.

The chain combines TRBV7-3 with TRBJ2-3, with 8 bases matching TRBD1. The CDR3 is 15 amino acids. Unmatched junction bases numbered 8, after V lost 4 bases and J lost 5 bases. Germline lookup yields CDR1 SGHTA and CDR2 FQGTGA. CDR3 protein: CASSSPTGVEDTQYF. CDR3 nucleotide sequence: TGTGCCAGCAGCTCCCCGACAGGGGTTGAAGATACGCAGTATTTT.